Listed here are 30 T cell receptor beta chains from one sample, sequenced in a study of identical twins. TCRdb recomputed calls from the 5' RACE reads with MiXCR, one row per CDR3 protein. The sample consists of just under 650,000 distinct CDR3 sequences, 7% to 7.5% of them appearing once. These data were also filed under a second study, of yellow fever vaccine responses in identical twins.

Sequencing was performed on PBMCs. These TCRs come from a woman aged 18-29 years in good health.

This clonotype turned up a few times. The genes are TRBV11-1 and TRBJ2-3; 7 nucleotides align to TRBD2. The germline V gene has CDR1 SGHAT and CDR2 FQDESV (reference sequence). Trimming at V came to 1 base and at J to 6 bases, leaving 16 bases not matched to a gene. This CDR3 spans 18 amino acids. CDR3 sequence reads: CASSLGGTGLSKLDTQYF. The DNA for the CDR3 is TGTGCCAGCAGCTTAGGGGGCACGGGACTATCCAAATTGGATACGCAGTATTTT. Variable domain in full (rest from reference TRBV11-1 and TRBJ2-3): EAEVAQSPRYKITEKSQAVAFWCDPISGHATLYWYRQILGQGPELLVQFQDESVVDDSQLPKDRFSAERLKGVDSTLKIQPAELGDSAMYLCASSLGGTGLSKLDTQYFGPGTRLTVL.

This clonotype was recorded many times. The V call is TRBV5-1, the J call TRBJ1-1; 10 bases align to TRBD1. V dropped 4 bases and J dropped 4; count of bases not matched to a gene: 1. The CDR3 covers 13 residues. Germline V gene sequence: CDR1 SGHRS, CDR2 YFSETQ. DNA of the CDR3: TGCGCCAGCAGCCGGGACAGGGGCACTGAAGCTTTCTTT. Protein product: CASSRDRGTEAFF.

This clonotype was seen many times. The J gene is TRBJ2-3, the V gene TRBV20-1; D might be TRBD1 or TRBD2, each matching 7 bases. The CDR3 extends over 15 amino acids. With 0 bases removed from V and 3 bases from J, the gap between germline ends came to 13 bases. CDR1 and CDR2 (germline): DFQATT, SNEGSKA (reference sequence). DNA of the CDR3: TGCAGTGCTAGAGAGGGAGGGGGCAGAACAGATACGCAGTATTTT. Its translation: CSAREGGGRTDTQYF.

This chain links TRBV29-1 with TRBJ2-3; 10 positions match TRBD2. CDR3 length: 14 residues. Trimming took 5 bases from V and 5 from J; bases not matched to a gene: 7. Looked up from germline, CDR1 is SQVTM and CDR2 is ANQGSEA. The CDR3 here is CSVILAGVQDTQYF. The CDR3 region has the DNA TGCAGCGTTATCCTAGCGGGAGTGCAAGATACGCAGTATTTT.

This clonotype was observed a few times. The CDR3 nucleotides are TGTGCCACCAGTGGGGCGACTAGCGGGAGCAATGAGCAGTTCTTC. Translated, it gives CATSGATSGSNEQFF. The rearrangement links TRBV24-1 to TRBJ2-1, with 12 bases aligning to TRBD2. The V gene's germline CDR1 is KGHDR and CDR2 SFDVKD. Trimming removed 5 bases from V and 6 bases from J; junction bases left unmatched: 4. The CDR3 runs 15 residues.

The table lists this clonotype with many counts. The chain is built from TRBV7-9 and TRBJ1-5; D ambiguous. The CDR3 is 14 residues long. The germline V gene encodes CDR1 SEHNR and CDR2 FQNEAQ (reference sequence). Trimming cost V 5 bases and J 5 bases, with 13 bases left between them. As DNA, the CDR3 is TGTGCCAGCAGCGGGCTAGGATCCGATCAGCCCCAGCATTTT. Its protein is CASSGLGSDQPQHF.

This clonotype occurred many times. The chain has TRBV7-2 and TRBJ2-5, with 10 positions matching TRBD2. The CDR3 sequence is 15 residues long. CDR1 is SGHTA, CDR2 FQGNSA, per germline. Trimming at V came to 3 bases and at J to 4 bases, leaving 5 bases not matched to a gene. DNA of the CDR3: TGTGCCAGCAGCTTTGATGCTAGCGGGGGAGAGACCCAGTACTTC. Translated: CASSFDASGGETQYF. Full variable domain (missing parts from reference TRBV7-2 and TRBJ2-5): GAGVSQSPSNKVTEKGKDVELRCDPISGHTALYWYRQSLGQGLEFLIYFQGNSAPDKSGLPSDRFSAERTGGSVSTLTIQRTQQEDSAVYLCASSFDASGGETQYFGPGTRLLVL.

The chain links TRBV5-1 to TRBJ2-1; D unresolved. V was cut by 0 bases and J by 4 bases, with 14 bases left in between. Germline V gives CDR1 SGHRS, CDR2 YFSETQ. The CDR3 is 16 residues long. For the CDR3, the DNA is TGCGCCAGCAGCTTGGAAAGTAGCAATTCATACAATGAGCAGTTCTTC. Protein: CASSLESSNSYNEQFF.

Only a few counts were recorded for this clonotype. The J gene is TRBJ2-7, the V gene TRBV20-1; 7 bases are shared with TRBD1. Looked up from germline, CDR1 is DFQATT and CDR2 is SNEGSKA (reference sequence). The CDR3 has 13 amino acids. CDR3 nucleotides: TGCAGCCCCAAGGGGGACAGAGCCTACGAGCAGTACGTC. This sequence encodes CSPKGDRAYEQYV.

This clonotype was seen at least ten times. The chain has TRBV12-3 or TRBV12-4 and TRBJ1-4; TRBD1 might be the D (5 bases). V dropped 5 bases and J dropped 6 bases, with 16 bases sitting between them. The length of the CDR3 is 15 residues. CDR3 nucleotide sequence: TGTGCCAGCAGTCGCCGGGGGATGGGGGATGAAAAACTGTTTTTT. Residues: CASSRRGMGDEKLFF.

This clonotype has just a few counts. The CDR3 is CASSQERGVQPQHF. Written as DNA, the CDR3 is TGTGCCAGCAGCCAAGAAAGAGGGGTTCAGCCCCAGCATTTT. The chain recombines TRBV3-1 with TRBJ1-5, with D possibly being TRBD1 (5 bases). The CDR3 runs 14 residues. The V and J ends lost 0 bases and 6 bases respectively, with 9 bases between them. Looked up from germline, CDR1 is LGHDT and CDR2 is YNNKEL (reference sequence).

In its sample, this clonotype was seen many times. V is TRBV20-1 and J is TRBJ2-7; 7 nucleotides align to TRBD2. This CDR3 is 17 amino acids long. The J segment lost 3 bases and the V segment lost 0 bases, leaving 14 bases of the junction unmatched. Germline lookup yields CDR1 DFQATT and CDR2 SNEGSKA (reference sequence). The CDR3 DNA follows: TGCAGTGCTAGAGATCTCTCGCTTCGCGGACTAGACTACGAGCAGTACTTC. This codes for CSARDLSLRGLDYEQYF.

This clonotype has only a few counts. The chain is built from TRBV24-1 and TRBJ1-1; D gene unclear. The CDR3 is made up of 13 amino acids. Germline values: CDR1 KGHDR, CDR2 SFDVKD. The V end lost 7 bases, the J end lost 5 bases, and 13 bases lay between the germline ends. The DNA for the CDR3 is TGTGCCACCAGGCGTGAGGGTTGGACTGAAGCTTTCTTT. This translates into CATRREGWTEAFF.

This clonotype was seen ten or more times. The chain joins TRBV27 to TRBJ2-7, with 9 bases lining up with TRBD1. After removal of 6 bases from V and 3 bases from J, the junction contained 9 bases not matched to a gene. Germline assignment: CDR1 MNHEY and CDR2 SMNVEV (reference sequence). The length of the CDR3 is 15 residues. This CDR3 reads CASSSPGTGIYEQYF. The CDR3 nucleotides are TGTGCCAGCAGCTCCCCCGGGACAGGGATCTACGAGCAGTACTTC.

This clonotype has a count of ten or more. The chain uses TRBV5-5 and TRBJ1-2; D is ambiguous. Germline CDR1 SGHKS, CDR2 YYEKEE (reference sequence). The CDR3 extends over 15 amino acids. Trimming took 1 base from V and 1 from J, leaving 11 bases between them. The DNA for the CDR3 is TGTGCCAGCAGCTTGACCCAGATTCTTAACTATGGCTACACCTTC. It yields the protein CASSLTQILNYGYTF.

In this sample, this clonotype turned up many times. V usage is TRBV5-1 and J usage is TRBJ1-6; TRBD1 matches at 7 bases. J gave up 9 bases and V 4 bases, and 10 bases lay outside the gene matches. Germline-derived CDR1 and CDR2 are SGHRS and YFSETQ. This CDR3 is built from 15 residues. The CDR3 is CASSPGDSLSSPLHF. The CDR3 DNA follows: TGCGCCAGCAGCCCCGGGGACAGTTTAAGTTCACCCCTCCACTTT. The full variable domain, its missing parts supplied by reference TRBV5-1 and TRBJ1-6, is KAGVTQTPRYLIKTRGQQVTLSCSPISGHRSVSWYQQTPGQGLQFLFEYFSETQRNKGNFPGRFSGRQFSNSRSEMNVSTLELGDSALYLCASSPGDSLSSPLHFGNGTRLTVT.

This clonotype was found many times. The rearrangement uses TRBV24-1 and TRBJ1-5; D is unresolved. Trimming took off 4 bases at V and 0 bases at J, with 3 bases between the two ends. CDR1 is KGHDR, CDR2 SFDVKD, per germline. This CDR3 region has 13 residues. CDR3 in amino acids: CATSDYSNQPQHF. CDR3 nucleotide sequence: TGTGCCACCAGTGACTATAGCAATCAGCCCCAGCATTTT.

This clonotype was detected many times. The chain has TRBV11-2 and TRBJ2-1, with D perhaps matching TRBD2 (5 bases). Per the germline V gene, CDR1 is SGHAT and CDR2 is FQNNGV. The V end lost 4 bases, the J end lost 0 bases, and 13 bases lay between the germline ends. CDR3 length equals 16 residues. For the CDR3, the DNA is TGTGCCAGCAGCTGGAAGCGGCCGAGCTCCTACAATGAGCAGTTCTTC. It yields the protein CASSWKRPSSYNEQFF.

The chain links TRBV7-3 to TRBJ1-2; a possible D gene is TRBD1 (5 bases). The CDR3 contains 13 residues. The V end lost 2 bases, the J end lost 6 bases, and 10 bases lay between the germline ends. CDR1 is SGHTA, CDR2 FQGTGA, per germline. Here the CDR3 DNA reads TGTGCCAGCAGCTTACAGGGAAAGCATGGCTACACCTTC. It encodes CASSLQGKHGYTF.

There are many counts of this clonotype. This rearrangement joins TRBV7-8 to TRBJ1-2, with no clear D. Germline V gives CDR1 SGHVS, CDR2 FQNEAQ. The CDR3 contains 13 residues. Trimming shortened V by 4 bases and J by 8 bases, and 14 bases separated the two germline ends. Here the CDR3 DNA reads TGTGCCAGCAGCTCCAATCAAGGGTGGGGCTACACCTTC. Residues: CASSSNQGWGYTF.

The sample holds a few counts of this clonotype. The rearrangement uses TRBV10-3 and TRBJ2-1; either TRBD1 or TRBD2 may supply D (5 bases each). This CDR3 has 15 amino acids. Germline values: CDR1 ENHRY, CDR2 SYGVKD. Trimming took 8 bases from V and 2 from J, leaving 16 bases between them. CDR3 nucleotides: TGTGCCATCGCCGAGGGGCTAGACCCCTACAATGAGCAGTTCTTC. Translating gives CAIAEGLDPYNEQFF.

This chain links TRBV6-1 with TRBJ2-1; D is possibly TRBD2 (5 bases). The CDR3 extends over 15 amino acids. Germline V gene data show CDR1 as MNHNS and CDR2 as SASEGT. The V end lost 5 bases, the J end lost 2 bases, and 13 bases lay between the germline ends. CDR3 nucleotide sequence: TGTGCCAGCAGTCCCCAAGCGGCAGCCTACAATGAGCAGTTCTTC. Translated, it gives CASSPQAAAYNEQFF.

This clonotype was found many times. J is TRBJ2-7 and V is TRBV12-3 or TRBV12-4; D possibly corresponds to TRBD2 (5 bases). CDR3 length: 14 amino acids. The V end lost 6 bases, the J end lost 2 bases, and 14 bases lay between the germline ends. The DNA for the CDR3 is TGTGCCAGCAGCCGGGGTCGGTCCCCCTACGAGCAGTACGTC. This encodes CASSRGRSPYEQYV.

The chain combines TRBV7-6 with TRBJ2-1, with 7 bases fitting TRBD2. The length of the CDR3 is 14 residues. The germline CDR1 and CDR2 sequences are SGHVS and FNYEAQ. The V segment lost 5 bases and the J segment 10 bases; nucleotides outside the gene matches: 11. CDR3 amino acids: CASSHPSGTNEQFF. CDR3 DNA: TGTGCCAGCAGCCATCCGAGCGGGACTAACGAGCAGTTCTTC.

This clonotype was observed at least ten times. V is TRBV7-2 and J is TRBJ2-2; TRBD1 agrees at 7 bases. Per germline, CDR1 SGHTA and CDR2 FQGNSA. The length of the CDR3 is 14 residues. J gave up 4 bases and V 5 bases, and 4 bases lay outside the gene matches. The CDR3 sequence: CASSLTGFTGELFF. In DNA form, the CDR3 reads TGTGCCAGCAGCCTGACAGGGTTCACCGGGGAGCTGTTTTTT.

The table lists this clonotype with many counts. The chain recombines TRBV14 with TRBJ2-7, with TRBD1 identical over 7 bases. CDR1 is SGHDN, CDR2 FVKESK, per germline. The CDR3 extends over 14 amino acids. With V trimmed by 3 bases and J by 3 bases, 5 bases remained unmatched. The CDR3 here is CASSQTGRNYEQYF. CDR3 nucleotide sequence: TGTGCCAGCAGCCAGACAGGGAGAAACTACGAGCAGTACTTC.

This clonotype was seen more than once but under ten times. This rearrangement joins TRBV7-8 to TRBJ1-3; D may be TRBD1 (6 bases). The germline CDR1 and CDR2 sequences are SGHVS and FQNEAQ. V lost 1 base, J lost 1 base, and 17 bases lay in between. CDR3 length equals 18 residues. The chain's CDR3 is CASSLVGVTRGSGNTIYF. CDR3 sequence (DNA): TGTGCCAGCAGCTTAGTCGGCGTGACCAGGGGATCTGGAAACACCATATATTTT.

This clonotype was counted between two and nine times. This rearrangement joins TRBV20-1 to TRBJ2-1; D ambiguous. Trimming removed 4 bases from V and 6 bases from J, with 4 bases in between. Germline-derived CDR1 and CDR2 are DFQATT and SNEGSKA (reference sequence). CDR3 size: 10 residues. The CDR3 protein is CSAIFNEQFF. CDR3 in DNA: TGCAGTGCTATCTTCAATGAGCAGTTCTTC.

This clonotype was counted at least ten times. This chain joins TRBV20-1 and TRBJ2-3, with unresolved D. The germline gives CDR1 DFQATT, CDR2 SNEGSKA (reference sequence). V gave up 1 base and J gave up 1 base, with 0 bases separating them. This CDR3 contains 11 residues. The DNA of the CDR3 is TGCAGTGCTAGAGGCACAGATACGCAGTATTTT. It specifies CSARGTDTQYF.

The CDR3 is CSVATFERGYQETQYF. The CDR3 region has the DNA TGCAGCGTCGCCACGTTTGAGAGGGGATACCAAGAGACCCAGTACTTC. This chain uses TRBV29-1 with TRBJ2-5; D assignment may be TRBD1 or TRBD2 (5 bases each). Germline CDR1 is SQVTM and CDR2 is ANQGSEA. V was shortened by 6 bases and J by 0 bases, with 20 bases between the two germline ends. The CDR3 loop spans 16 amino acids.